This TCR beta chain was documented in a study of blood T cell repertoires in COVID-19. Clones were sequenced by immunoSEQ multiplex PCR, and TCRdb holds only the in-frame ones, with some missing. In the table there are about 220,000 clones, roughly 88% of which are singletons. The CDR3 is made up of 15 amino acids. The germline V and J ends were trimmed by 6 bases and 2 bases, with 14 bases remaining between them. Germline V gene lookup returns CDR1 MNHEY and CDR2 SVGAGI. The TCR sequence derives from a man in his fifties or sixties with active or convalescent COVID-19. The sample comprised peripheral blood. V is TRBV6-5 and J is TRBJ2-1, with a tentative D call TRBD1 (5 bases). CDR3 in DNA: TGTGCCAGCAGATTCAAATCAGGGACCTACAATGAGCAGTTCTTC. This gives the protein CASRFKSGTYNEQFF.